This entry features one T cell receptor (beta chain) sequence. The data are from a study of T cell clusters in autoimmune cytopenias. The CDR3 runs to 15 residues. TRB was amplified from around 0.25 ug of peripheral blood genomic DNA per sample. One tube held mixed TRB-A and TRB-B primer pools for touch-down PCR. For each CDR3 protein, TCRdb gives one entry from its re-call of the multiplex PCR reads, without DNA. The repertoire shows 5,500 to 8,000 distinct CDR3 sequences; the top ten hold approximately 9.9%. These sequences were also reported in another study, on T cell repertoires in aging, cancer and after chemotherapy. That study reports: Clear clonal overlap appeared across healthy donor samples taken over several months to years. Compared with age-matched healthy donors, untreated hematological or solid cancer patients showed higher blood TCR clonality.

Sequencing was done on a sample of peripheral blood. The chain links TRBV12-3 or TRBV12-4 to TRBJ2-7; the TCRdb call, TRBD1, lacks DNA for checking. This clonotype was sampled from a human donor in good health. CDR3 protein: CASSPTGTGNHEQYF.